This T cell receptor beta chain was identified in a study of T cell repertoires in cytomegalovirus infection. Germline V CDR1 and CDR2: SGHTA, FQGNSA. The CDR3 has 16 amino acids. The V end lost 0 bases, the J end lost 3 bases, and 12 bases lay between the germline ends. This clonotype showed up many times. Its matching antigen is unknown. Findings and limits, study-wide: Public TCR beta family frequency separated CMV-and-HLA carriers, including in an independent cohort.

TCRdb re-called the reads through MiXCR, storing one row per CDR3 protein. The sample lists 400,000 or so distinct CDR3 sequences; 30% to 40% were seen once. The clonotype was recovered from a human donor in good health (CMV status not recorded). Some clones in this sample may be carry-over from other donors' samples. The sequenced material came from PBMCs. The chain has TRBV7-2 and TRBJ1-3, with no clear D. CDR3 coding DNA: TGTGCCAGCAGCTTAGCGGGCCCGGGCAGTGGAAACACCATATATTTT. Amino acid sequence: CASSLAGPGSGNTIYF.